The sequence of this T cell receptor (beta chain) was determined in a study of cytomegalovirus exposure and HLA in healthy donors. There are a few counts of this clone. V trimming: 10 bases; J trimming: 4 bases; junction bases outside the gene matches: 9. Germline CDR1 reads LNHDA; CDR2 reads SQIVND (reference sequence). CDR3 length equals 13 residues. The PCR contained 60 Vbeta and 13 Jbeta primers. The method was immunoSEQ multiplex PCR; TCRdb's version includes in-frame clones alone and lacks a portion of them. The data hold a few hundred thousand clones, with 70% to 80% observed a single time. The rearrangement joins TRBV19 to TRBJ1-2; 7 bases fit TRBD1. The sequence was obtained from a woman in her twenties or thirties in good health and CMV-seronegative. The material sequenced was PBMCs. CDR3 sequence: CATQQTGSYGYTF. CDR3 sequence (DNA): TGTGCCACCCAGCAGACAGGGAGCTATGGCTACACCTTC.